The clone carrying this T cell receptor (beta chain) has ten or more counts. What it binds is not known. These data come from a study of CD8 T cells in ankylosing spondylitis. V was pared by 7 bases and J by 0 bases, with 16 bases between. The CDR3 runs to 15 residues. Study-level results: Characteristic of ankylosing spondylitis blood, it appeared, was a TCR beta motif comprising roughly 8 highly homologous variants. Those disease-linked clones were CD8+; they were also relatively rare in peripheral blood. Clones linked to disease were reported to show significant enrichment in matched ankylosing spondylitis synovial fluid.

In TCRdb, the 5' RACE reads were re-called with MiXCR into one record per CDR3 protein. There are tens of thousands of distinct CDR3 sequences in the sample; roughly 5.3% occur only once, and over 2% lies in the top ten. The sequenced sample consisted of blood, either unsorted or a sorted T cell fraction (not recorded which). This receptor was obtained from a male donor with ankylosing spondylitis or in good health (not recorded which). J is TRBJ2-7 and V is TRBV12-3 or TRBV12-4, with D perhaps given as TRBD1 or TRBD2 (5 bases each). Written as DNA, the CDR3 is TGTGCCAGCACTTCGGGGCGGCACAGCTCCTACGAGCAGTACTTC. Translated: CASTSGRHSSYEQYF.